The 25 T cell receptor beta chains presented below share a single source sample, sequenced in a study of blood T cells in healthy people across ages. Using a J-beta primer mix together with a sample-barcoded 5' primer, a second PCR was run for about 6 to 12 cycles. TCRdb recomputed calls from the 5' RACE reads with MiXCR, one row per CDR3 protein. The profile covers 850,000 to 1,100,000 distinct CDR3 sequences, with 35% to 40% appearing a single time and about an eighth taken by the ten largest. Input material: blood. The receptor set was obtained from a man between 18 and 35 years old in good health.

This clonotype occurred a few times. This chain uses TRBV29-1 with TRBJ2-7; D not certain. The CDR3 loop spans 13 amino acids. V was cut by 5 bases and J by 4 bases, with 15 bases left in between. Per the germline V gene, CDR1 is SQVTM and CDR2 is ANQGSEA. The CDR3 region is CSVFGRSGYEQYF. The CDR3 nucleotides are TGCAGCGTTTTTGGGCGGTCCGGGTACGAGCAGTACTTC.

The CDR3 loop reads CASSPDGGTATFF. The CDR3 coding sequence is TGTGCCAGCAGCCCAGACGGGGGGACAGCAACTTTCTTT. The chain combines TRBV7-9 with TRBJ1-1, with 7 bases fitting TRBD1. This CDR3 spans 13 amino acids. Germline CDR1 reads SEHNR; CDR2 reads FQNEAQ (reference sequence). The V gene end was trimmed by 5 bases and the J gene end by 12 bases; junction bases not matched to a gene: 12.

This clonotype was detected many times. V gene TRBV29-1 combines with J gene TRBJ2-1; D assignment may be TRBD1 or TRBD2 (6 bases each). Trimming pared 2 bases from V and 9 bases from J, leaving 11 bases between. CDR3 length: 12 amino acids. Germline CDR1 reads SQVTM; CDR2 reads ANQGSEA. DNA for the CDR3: TGCAGCGTTGAAAGCAGGGGAGGTGAGCAGTTCTTC. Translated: CSVESRGGEQFF.

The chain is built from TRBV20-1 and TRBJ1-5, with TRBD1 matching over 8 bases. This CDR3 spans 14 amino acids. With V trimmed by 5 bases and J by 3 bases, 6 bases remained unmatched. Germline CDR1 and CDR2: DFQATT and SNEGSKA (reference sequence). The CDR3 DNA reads TGCAGTGCTCCCCAGGGGGCAGACAATCAGCCCCAGCATTTT. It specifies CSAPQGADNQPQHF.

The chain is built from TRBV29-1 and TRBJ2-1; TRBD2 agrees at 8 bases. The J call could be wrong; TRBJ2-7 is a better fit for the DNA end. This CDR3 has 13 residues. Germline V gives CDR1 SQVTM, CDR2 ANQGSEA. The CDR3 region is CSGVAGSYNEQYF. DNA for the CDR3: TGCAGCGGAGTAGCGGGATCCTACAATGAGCAGTACTTC.

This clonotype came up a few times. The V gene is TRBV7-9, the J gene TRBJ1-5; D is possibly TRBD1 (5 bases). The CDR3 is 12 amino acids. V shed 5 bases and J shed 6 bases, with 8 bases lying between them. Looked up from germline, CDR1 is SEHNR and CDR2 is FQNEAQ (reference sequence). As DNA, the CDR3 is TGTGCCAGCAGCGTAACAGGTCAGCCCCAGCATTTT. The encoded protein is CASSVTGQPQHF.

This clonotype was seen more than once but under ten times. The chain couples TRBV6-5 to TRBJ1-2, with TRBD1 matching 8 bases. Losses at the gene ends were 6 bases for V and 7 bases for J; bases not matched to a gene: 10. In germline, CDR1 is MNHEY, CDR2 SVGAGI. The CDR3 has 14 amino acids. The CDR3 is CASRMGTGGLGYTF. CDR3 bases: TGTGCCAGCAGAATGGGGACAGGAGGGCTTGGCTACACCTTC.

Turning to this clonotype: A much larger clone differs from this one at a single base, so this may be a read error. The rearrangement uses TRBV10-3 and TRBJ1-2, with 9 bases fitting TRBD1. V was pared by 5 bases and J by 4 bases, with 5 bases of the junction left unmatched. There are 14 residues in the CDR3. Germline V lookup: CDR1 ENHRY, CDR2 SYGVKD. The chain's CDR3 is CAISRDRGVYGYTF. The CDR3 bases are TGTGCCATCAGTAGAGACAGGGGGGTCTATGGCTACACCTTC.

CDR3 in DNA: TGTGCCATCAGGGAGCCAAAAACAGGGGGCACTGAAGCTTTCTTT. It translates to CAIREPKTGGTEAFF. J is TRBJ1-1 and V is TRBV10-3; the match to TRBD1 covers 8 bases. V trimming: 6 bases; J trimming: 4 bases; junction bases outside the gene matches: 10. This CDR3 contains 15 residues. CDR1 and CDR2 (germline): ENHRY, SYGVKD.

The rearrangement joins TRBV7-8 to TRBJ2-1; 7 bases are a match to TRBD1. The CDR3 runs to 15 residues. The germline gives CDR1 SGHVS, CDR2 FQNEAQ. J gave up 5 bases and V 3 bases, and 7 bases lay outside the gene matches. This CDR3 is CASSLSTGINNEQFF. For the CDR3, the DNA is TGTGCCAGCAGCTTGTCGACAGGGATTAACAATGAGCAGTTCTTC.

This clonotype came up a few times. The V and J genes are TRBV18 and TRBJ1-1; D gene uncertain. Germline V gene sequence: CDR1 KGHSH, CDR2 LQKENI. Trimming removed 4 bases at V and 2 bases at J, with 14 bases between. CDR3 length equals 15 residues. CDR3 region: CASSRGGGSNTEAFF. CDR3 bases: TGTGCCAGCTCACGGGGTGGCGGGTCCAACACTGAAGCTTTCTTT.

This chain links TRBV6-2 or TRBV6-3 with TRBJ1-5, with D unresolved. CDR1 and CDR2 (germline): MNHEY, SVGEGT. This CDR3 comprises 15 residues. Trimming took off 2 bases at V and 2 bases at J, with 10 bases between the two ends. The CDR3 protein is CASSYEDGRNQPQHF. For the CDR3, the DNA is TGTGCCAGCAGTTACGAGGACGGACGCAATCAGCCCCAGCATTTT.

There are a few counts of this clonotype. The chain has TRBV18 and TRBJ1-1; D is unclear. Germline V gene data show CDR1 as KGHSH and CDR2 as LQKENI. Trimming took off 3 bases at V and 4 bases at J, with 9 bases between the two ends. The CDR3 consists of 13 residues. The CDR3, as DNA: TGTGCCAGCTCACCCATAGGAGGCACTGAAGCTTTCTTT. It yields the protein CASSPIGGTEAFF.

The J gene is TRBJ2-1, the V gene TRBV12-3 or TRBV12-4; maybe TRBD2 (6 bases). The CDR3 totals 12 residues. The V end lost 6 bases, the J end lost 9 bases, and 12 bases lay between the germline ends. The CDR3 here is CASRFRRGEQFF. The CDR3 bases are TGTGCCAGCAGGTTTAGGCGGGGTGAGCAGTTCTTC.

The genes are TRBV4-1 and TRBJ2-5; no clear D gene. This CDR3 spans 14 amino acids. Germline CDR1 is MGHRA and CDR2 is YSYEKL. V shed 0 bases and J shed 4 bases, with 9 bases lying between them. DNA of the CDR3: TGCGCCAGCAGCCAAGATCGGATAGGAGAGACCCAGTACTTC. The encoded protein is CASSQDRIGETQYF.

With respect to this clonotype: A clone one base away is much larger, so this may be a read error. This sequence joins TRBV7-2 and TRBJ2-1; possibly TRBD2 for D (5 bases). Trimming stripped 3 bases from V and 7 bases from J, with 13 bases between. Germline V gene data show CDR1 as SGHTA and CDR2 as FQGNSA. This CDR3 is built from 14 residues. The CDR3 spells CASSFARTQNEQFF. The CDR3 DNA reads TGTGCCAGCAGCTTCGCCCGGACTCAGAATGAGCAGTTCTTC.

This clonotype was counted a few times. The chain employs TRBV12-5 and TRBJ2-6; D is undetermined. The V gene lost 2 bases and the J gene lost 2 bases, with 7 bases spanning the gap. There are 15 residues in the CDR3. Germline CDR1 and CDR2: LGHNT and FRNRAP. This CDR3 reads CASGLRVAGANVLTF. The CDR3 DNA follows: TGTGCTAGTGGTTTGAGGGTAGCTGGGGCCAACGTCCTGACTTTC.

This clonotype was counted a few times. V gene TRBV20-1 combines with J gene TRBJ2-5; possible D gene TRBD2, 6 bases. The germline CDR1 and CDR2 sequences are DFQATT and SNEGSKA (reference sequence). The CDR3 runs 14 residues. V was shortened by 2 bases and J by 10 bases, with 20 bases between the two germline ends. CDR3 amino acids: CSARSGTHVWDQYF. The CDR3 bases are TGCAGTGCTAGATCCGGGACTCACGTCTGGGACCAGTACTTC.

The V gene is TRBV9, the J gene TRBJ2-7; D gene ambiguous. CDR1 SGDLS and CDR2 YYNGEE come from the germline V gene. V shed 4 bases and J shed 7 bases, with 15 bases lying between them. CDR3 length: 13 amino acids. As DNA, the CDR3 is TGTGCCAGCAGCTCCTCAGGATACAATGAGCAGTACTTC. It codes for CASSSSGYNEQYF.

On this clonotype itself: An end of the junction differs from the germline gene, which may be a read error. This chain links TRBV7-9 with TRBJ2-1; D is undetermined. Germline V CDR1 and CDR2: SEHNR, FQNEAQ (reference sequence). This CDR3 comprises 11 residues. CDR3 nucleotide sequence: TGTACCAGCAGCTTAGACAATGAGCAGTTCTTC. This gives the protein CTSSLDNEQFF. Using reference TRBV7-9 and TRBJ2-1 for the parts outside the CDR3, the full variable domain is DTGVSQNPRHKITKRGQNVTFRCDPISEHNRLYWYRQTLGQGPEFLTYFQNEAQLEKSRLLSDRFSAERPKGSFSTLEIQRTEQGDSAMYLCTSSLDNEQFFGPGTRLTVL.

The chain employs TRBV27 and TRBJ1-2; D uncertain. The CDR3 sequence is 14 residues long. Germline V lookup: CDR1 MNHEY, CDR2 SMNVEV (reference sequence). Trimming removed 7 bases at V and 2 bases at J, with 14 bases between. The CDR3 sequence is CASTSSGGNYGYTF. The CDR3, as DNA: TGTGCCAGCACCTCCTCAGGAGGGAACTATGGCTACACCTTC.

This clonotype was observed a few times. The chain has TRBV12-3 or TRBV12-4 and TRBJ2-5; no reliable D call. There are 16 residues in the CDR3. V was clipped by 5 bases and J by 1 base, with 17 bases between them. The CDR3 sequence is CASSPNRASFQETQYF. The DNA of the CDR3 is TGTGCCAGCAGTCCGAACCGGGCCAGCTTCCAAGAGACCCAGTACTTC.

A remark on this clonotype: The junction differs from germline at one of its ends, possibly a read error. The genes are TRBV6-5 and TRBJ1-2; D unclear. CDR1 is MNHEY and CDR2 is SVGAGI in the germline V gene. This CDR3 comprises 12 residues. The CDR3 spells CASSSLRDGDTF. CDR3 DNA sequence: TGTGCCAGCAGTTCCCTTAGAGATGGCGACACCTTC.

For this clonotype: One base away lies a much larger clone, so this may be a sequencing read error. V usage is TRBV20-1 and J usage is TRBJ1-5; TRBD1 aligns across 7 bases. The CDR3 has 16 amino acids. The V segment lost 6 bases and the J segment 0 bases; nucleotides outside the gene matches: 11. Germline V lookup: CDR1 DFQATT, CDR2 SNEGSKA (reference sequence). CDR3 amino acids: CSARGQGLDSNQPQHF. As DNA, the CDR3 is TGCAGTGCGAGGGGGCAGGGTTTGGATAGCAATCAGCCCCAGCATTTT.

CDR3 DNA sequence: TGTGCCAGCAGTGAGTTGGTTAGGGACACCTATGGCTACACCTTC. Translation gives CASSELVRDTYGYTF. The chain recombines TRBV6-4 with TRBJ1-2, with TRBD1 as a possible D gene (6 bases). The V end was cut by 3 bases, the J end by 4 bases, with 15 bases between. The germline CDR1 and CDR2 sequences are MRHNA and SNTAGT. CDR3 size: 15 residues.